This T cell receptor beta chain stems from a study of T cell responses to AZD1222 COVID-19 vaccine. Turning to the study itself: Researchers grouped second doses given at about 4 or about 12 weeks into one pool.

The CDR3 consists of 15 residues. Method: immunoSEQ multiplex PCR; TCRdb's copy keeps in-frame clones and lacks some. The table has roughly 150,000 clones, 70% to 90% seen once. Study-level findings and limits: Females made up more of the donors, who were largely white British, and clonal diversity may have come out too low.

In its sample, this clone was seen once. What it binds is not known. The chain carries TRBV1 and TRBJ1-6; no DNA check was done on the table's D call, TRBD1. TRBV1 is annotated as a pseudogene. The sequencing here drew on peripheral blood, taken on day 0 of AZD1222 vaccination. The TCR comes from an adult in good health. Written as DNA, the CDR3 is TGCACCAGCAGAGACCGGGACAGGGAGATTTCACCCCTCCACTTT. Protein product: CTSRDRDREISPLHF.